This T cell receptor beta chain is from a study of OX40 agonist ivuxolimab in advanced cancers. At baseline, cycle 4 day 1, and cycle 7 day 1, blood was sampled. Sequencing was performed with immunoSEQ multiplex PCR; in TCRdb, only in-frame clones are kept and a portion is missing. The sample shows 60,000 to 75,000 clones, about 90% of them seen only once. This CDR3 region has 13 residues. V was trimmed by 4 bases and J by 4 bases, leaving 10 bases between them. Germline V gene sequence: CDR1 MDHEN, CDR2 SYDVKM. The chain links TRBV28 to TRBJ1-1; D call uncertain. This specimen consisted of CD4+ or CD8+ T cells sorted from blood, obtained in a trial of the OX40 agonist ivuxolimab. This receptor was identified in an adult with an advanced solid tumor such as melanoma, head and neck, liver or kidney cancer. CDR3 in amino acids: CASSSTRATEAFF. Here the CDR3 DNA reads TGTGCCAGCAGTTCCACCCGGGCCACTGAAGCTTTCTTT.